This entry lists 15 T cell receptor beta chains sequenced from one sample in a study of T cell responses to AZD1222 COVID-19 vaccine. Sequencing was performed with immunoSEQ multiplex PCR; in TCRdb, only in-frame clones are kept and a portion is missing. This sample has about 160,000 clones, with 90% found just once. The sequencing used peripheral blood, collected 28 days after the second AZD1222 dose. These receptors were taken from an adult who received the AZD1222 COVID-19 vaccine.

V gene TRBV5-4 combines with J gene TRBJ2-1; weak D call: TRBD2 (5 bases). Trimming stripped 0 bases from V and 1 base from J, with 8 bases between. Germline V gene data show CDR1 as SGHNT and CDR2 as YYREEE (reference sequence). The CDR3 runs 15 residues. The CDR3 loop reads CASSLGGGSYNEQFF. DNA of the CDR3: TGTGCCAGCAGCTTGGGCGGCGGGTCCTACAATGAGCAGTTCTTC.

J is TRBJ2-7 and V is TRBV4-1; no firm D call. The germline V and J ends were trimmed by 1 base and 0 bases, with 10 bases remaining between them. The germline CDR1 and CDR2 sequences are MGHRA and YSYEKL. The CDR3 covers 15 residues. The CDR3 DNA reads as TGCGCCAGCAGCCAAGGGACGTACCACTCCTACGAGCAGTACTTC. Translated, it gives CASSQGTYHSYEQYF.

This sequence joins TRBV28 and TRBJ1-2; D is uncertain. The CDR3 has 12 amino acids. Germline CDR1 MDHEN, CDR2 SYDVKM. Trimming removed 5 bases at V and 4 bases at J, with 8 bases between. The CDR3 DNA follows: TGTGCCAGCAGTGGGTCGGGCTATGGCTACACCTTC. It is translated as CASSGSGYGYTF.

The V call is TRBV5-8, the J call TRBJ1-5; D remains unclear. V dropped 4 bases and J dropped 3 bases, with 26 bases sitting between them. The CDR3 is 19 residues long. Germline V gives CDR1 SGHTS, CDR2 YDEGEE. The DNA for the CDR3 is TGTGCCAGCAGCCCCTTTGGGCTACAGAGATACACCAACAATCAGCCCCAGCATTTT. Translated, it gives CASSPFGLQRYTNNQPQHF.

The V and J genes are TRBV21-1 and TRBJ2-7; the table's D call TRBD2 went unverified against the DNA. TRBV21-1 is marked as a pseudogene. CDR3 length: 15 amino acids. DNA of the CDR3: TGTGCCAGCAGCAAAGGAACTAGCGGGAACTACGAGCAGTACTTC. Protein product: CASSKGTSGNYEQYF.

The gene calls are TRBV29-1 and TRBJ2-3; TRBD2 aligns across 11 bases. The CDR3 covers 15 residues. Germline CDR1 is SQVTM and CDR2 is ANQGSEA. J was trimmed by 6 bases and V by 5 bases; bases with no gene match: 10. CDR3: CSVFRLAGPQDTQYF. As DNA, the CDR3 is TGCAGCGTTTTTCGACTAGCGGGACCCCAGGATACGCAGTATTTT.

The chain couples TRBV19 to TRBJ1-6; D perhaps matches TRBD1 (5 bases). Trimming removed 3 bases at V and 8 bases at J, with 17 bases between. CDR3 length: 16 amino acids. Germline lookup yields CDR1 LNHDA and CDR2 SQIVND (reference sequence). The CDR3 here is CASSIVQGGAHSPLHF. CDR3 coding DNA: TGTGCCAGTAGTATCGTTCAGGGCGGCGCGCATTCACCCCTCCACTTT.

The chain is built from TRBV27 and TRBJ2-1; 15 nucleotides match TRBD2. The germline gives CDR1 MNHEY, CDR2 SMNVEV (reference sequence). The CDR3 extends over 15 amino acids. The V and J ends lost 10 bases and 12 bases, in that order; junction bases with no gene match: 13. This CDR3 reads CATSPGTSGRPSQFF. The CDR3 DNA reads TGTGCCACCAGCCCGGGGACTAGCGGGAGGCCGTCGCAGTTCTTC.

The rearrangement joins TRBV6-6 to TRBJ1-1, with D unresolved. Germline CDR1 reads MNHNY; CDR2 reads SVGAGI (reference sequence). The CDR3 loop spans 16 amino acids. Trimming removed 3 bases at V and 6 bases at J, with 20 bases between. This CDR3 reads CASSYLSVITVAEAFF. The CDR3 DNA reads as TGTGCCAGCAGTTATTTGTCGGTCATCACCGTGGCTGAAGCTTTCTTT.

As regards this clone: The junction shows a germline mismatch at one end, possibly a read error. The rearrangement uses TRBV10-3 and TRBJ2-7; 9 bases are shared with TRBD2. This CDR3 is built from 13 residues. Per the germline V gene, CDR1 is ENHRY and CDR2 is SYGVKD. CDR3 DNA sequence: TGTGCCATCAGTGACTTAGCGGGAGATCCCCCCGACTTC. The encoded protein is CAISDLAGDPPDF.

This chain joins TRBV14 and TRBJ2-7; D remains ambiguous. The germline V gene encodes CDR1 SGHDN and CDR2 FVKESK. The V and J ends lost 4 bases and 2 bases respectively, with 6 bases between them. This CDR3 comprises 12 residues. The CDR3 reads CASSLVTYEQYF. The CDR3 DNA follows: TGTGCCAGCAGCCTAGTAACCTACGAGCAGTACTTC.

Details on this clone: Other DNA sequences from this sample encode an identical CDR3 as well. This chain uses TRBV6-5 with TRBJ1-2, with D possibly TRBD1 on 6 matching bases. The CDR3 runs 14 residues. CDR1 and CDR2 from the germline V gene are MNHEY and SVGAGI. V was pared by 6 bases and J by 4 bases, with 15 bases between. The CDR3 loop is CASSYGGASYGYTF. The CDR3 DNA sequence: TGTGCCAGCAGCTACGGGGGGGCGAGCTATGGCTACACCTTC.

CDR3 sequence: CATPPDRGKGNTIYF. The CDR3 bases are TGTGCCACCCCACCCGACAGAGGTAAAGGAAACACCATATATTTT. The V and J genes are TRBV7-7 and TRBJ1-3, with D possibly TRBD1 on 5 matching bases. V was cut by 10 bases and J by 4 bases, with 20 bases left in between. The CDR3 is made up of 15 amino acids. The germline CDR1 and CDR2 sequences are SSHAT and FNYEAQ (reference sequence).

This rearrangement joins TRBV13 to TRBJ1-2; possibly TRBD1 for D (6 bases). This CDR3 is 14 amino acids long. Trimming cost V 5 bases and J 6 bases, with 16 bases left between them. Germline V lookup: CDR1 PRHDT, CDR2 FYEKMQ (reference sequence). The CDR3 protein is CASSHGTTRDGYTF. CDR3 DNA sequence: TGTGCCAGCAGCCATGGGACAACCCGCGATGGCTACACCTTC.

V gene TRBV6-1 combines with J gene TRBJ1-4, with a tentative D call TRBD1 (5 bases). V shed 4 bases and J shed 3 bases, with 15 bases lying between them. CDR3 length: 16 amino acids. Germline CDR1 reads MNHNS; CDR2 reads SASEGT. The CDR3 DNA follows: TGTGCCAGCAGTGGTCATGTGGGGGTCCCTAATGAAAAACTGTTTTTT. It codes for CASSGHVGVPNEKLFF.